The subject of this entry is one TCR beta chain. Its target is unknown. The TCRbeta library was prepared with unique molecular identifiers. TCRdb independently ran MiXCR on the PCR reads; one entry per CDR3 protein. The profile covers about a million distinct CDR3 sequences, with around 30% appearing a single time and 25% to 35% taken by the ten largest. The source of the sample is a study of T-cell reconstitution after alpha-beta-depleted transplantation in children. V was cut by 3 bases and J by 0 bases, with 27 bases left in between. CDR1 is SGHAT, CDR2 FQNNGV, per germline. The CDR3 is made up of 21 amino acids. Broader study findings: Several hundred expanded graft clones reportedly supplied alpha-beta T cells about two months after transplant. T-cell counts and diversity at one year following transplant were attributed mainly to newly produced T cells.

The chain links TRBV11-2 to TRBJ2-1; D is perhaps TRBD2 (7 bases). The specimen comprised PBMCs, mostly from graft donor cells, sampled 360 days after TCRalphabeta/CD19-depleted stem cell transplant. The TCR sequence derives from a boy in the first two years of life who had a stem cell transplant for SCID, so the T cells may come from the graft donor. The CDR3 region is CASSLLLGRGARFSSYNEQFF. As DNA, the CDR3 is TGTGCCAGCAGCTTGCTTTTGGGTCGGGGGGCCAGATTTAGCTCCTACAATGAGCAGTTCTTC. The whole variable domain, remainder taken from reference TRBV11-2 and TRBJ2-1, is EAGVAQSPRYKIIEKRQSVAFWCNPISGHATLYWYQQILGQGPKLLIQFQNNGVVDDSQLPKDRFSAERLKGVDSTLKIQPAKLEDSAVYLCASSLLLGRGARFSSYNEQFFGPGTRLTVL.